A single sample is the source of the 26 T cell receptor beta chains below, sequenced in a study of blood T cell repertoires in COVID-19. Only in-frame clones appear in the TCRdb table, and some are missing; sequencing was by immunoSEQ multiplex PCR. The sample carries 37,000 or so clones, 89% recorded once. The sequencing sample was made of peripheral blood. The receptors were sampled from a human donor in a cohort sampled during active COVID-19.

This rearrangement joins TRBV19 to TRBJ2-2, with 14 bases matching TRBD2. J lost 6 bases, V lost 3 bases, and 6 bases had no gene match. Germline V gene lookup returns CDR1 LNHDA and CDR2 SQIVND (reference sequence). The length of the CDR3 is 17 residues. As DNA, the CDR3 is TGTGCCAGTAGTATCGGGACTAGCGGGGGTCCTGCCGGGGAGCTGTTTTTT. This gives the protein CASSIGTSGGPAGELFF.

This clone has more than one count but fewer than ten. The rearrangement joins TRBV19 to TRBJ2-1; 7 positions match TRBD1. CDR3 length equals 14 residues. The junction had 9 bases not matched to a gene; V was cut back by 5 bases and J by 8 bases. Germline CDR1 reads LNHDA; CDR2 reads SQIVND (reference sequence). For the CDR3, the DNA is TGTGCCAGTAGTCTCCCTAACAGGGGTTATGAGCAGTTCTTC. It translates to CASSLPNRGYEQFF. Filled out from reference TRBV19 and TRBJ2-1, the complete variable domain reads DGGITQSPKYLFRKEGQNVTLSCEQNLNHDAMYWYRQDPGQGLRLIYYSQIVNDFQKGDIAEGYSVSREKKESFPLTVTSAQKNPTAFYLCASSLPNRGYEQFFGPGTRLTVL.

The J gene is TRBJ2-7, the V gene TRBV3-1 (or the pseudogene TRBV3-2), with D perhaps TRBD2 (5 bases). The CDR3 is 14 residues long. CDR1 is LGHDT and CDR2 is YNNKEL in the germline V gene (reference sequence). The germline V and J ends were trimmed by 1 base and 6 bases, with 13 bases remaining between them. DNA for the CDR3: TGTGCCAGCAGCCAAGCTATTTTGAGCGGCGAGCAGTACTTC. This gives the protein CASSQAILSGEQYF.

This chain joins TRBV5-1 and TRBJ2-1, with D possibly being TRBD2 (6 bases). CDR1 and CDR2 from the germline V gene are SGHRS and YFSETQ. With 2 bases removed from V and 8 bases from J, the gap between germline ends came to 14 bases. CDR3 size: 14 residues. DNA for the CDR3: TGCGCCAGCAGCTTCGGGCTAGCTAGCGATGAGCAGTTCTTC. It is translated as CASSFGLASDEQFF.

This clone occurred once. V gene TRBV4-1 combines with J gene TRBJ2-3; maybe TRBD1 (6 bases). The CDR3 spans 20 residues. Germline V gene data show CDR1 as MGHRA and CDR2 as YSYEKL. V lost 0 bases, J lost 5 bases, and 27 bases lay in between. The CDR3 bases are TGCGCCAGCAGCCAAGATCGCGCTTCCTGGACAGCTCAACCCCGAGATACGCAGTATTTT. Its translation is CASSQDRASWTAQPRDTQYF.

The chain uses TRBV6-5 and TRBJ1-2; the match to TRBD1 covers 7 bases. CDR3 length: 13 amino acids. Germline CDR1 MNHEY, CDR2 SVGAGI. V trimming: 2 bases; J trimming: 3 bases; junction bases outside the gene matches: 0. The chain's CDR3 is CASSYQGDYGYTF. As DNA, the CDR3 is TGTGCCAGCAGTTACCAGGGGGACTATGGCTACACCTTC.

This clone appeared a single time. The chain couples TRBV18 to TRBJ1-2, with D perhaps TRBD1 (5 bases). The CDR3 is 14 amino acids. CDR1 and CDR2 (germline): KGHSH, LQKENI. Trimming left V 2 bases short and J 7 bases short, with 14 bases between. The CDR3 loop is CASSPGPQGPGYTF. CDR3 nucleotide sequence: TGTGCCAGCTCACCAGGTCCGCAGGGCCCTGGCTACACCTTC.

The CDR3 loop is CASSSYTEAFF. CDR3 nucleotides: TGTGCCAGCAGCTCTTACACTGAAGCTTTCTTT. The chain has TRBV2 and TRBJ1-1; D is ambiguous. V dropped 6 bases and J dropped 3 bases, with 5 bases sitting between them. The CDR3 covers 11 residues. Germline lookup yields CDR1 SNHLY and CDR2 FYNNEI.

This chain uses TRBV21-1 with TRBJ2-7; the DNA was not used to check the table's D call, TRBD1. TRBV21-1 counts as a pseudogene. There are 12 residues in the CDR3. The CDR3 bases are TGTGCCAGCGGCCACAGGGGGTTTAGGCAGTACTTC. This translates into CASGHRGFRQYF.

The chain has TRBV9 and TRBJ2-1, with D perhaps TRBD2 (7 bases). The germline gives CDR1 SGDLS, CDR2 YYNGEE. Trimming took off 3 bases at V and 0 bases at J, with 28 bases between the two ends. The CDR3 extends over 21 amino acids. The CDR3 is CASSAETGGNLGPSSYNEQFF. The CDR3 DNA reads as TGTGCCAGCAGCGCAGAAACGGGGGGCAATTTAGGGCCTAGCTCCTACAATGAGCAGTTCTTC.

The CDR3 DNA sequence: TGTGCCAGCAGCTTAGGAGGGGCGGGGAATCAGCCCCAGCATTTT. Translating gives CASSLGGAGNQPQHF. The rearrangement joins TRBV13 to TRBJ1-5, with D possibly being TRBD1 (5 bases). V dropped 0 bases and J dropped 4 bases, with 10 bases sitting between them. CDR3 length equals 15 residues. Germline V lookup: CDR1 PRHDT, CDR2 FYEKMQ (reference sequence). The full variable domain, with the rest looked up from reference TRBV13 and TRBJ1-5, is AAGVIQSPRHLIKEKRETATLKCYPIPRHDTVYWYQQGPGQDPQFLISFYEKMQSDKGSIPDRFSAQQFSDYHSELNMSSLELGDSALYFCASSLGGAGNQPQHFGDGTRLSIL.

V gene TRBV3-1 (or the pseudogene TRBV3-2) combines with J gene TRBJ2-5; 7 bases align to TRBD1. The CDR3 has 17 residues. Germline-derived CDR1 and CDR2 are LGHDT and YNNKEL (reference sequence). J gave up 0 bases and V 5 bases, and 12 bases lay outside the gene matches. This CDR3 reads CASSDPIGTEYQETQYF. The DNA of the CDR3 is TGTGCCAGCAGCGACCCGATCGGGACAGAGTACCAAGAGACCCAGTACTTC.

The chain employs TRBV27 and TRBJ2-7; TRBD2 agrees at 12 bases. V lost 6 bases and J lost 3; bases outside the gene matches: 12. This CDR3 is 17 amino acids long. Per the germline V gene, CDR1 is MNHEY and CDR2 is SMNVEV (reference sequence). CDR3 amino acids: CASRTRLAGDSVYEQYF. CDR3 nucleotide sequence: TGTGCCAGCAGAACCCGACTAGCGGGAGATTCCGTCTACGAGCAGTACTTC.

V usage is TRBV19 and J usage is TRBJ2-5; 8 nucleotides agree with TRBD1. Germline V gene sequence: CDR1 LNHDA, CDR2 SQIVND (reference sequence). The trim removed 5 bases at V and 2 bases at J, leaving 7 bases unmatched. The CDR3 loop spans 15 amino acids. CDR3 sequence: CASSSRGDRQETQYF. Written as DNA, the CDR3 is TGTGCCAGTAGTTCGCGAGGGGACAGGCAAGAGACCCAGTACTTC.

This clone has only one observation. The CDR3 nucleotides read TGCGCCAGCAGCGTCGGGACAGGGGATTTGAGCACAGATACGCAGTATTTT. It is translated as CASSVGTGDLSTDTQYF. The J gene is TRBJ2-3, the V gene TRBV5-1, with 10 bases that match TRBD1. Germline trimming cut 4 bases from V and 0 bases from J; bases unmatched to any gene: 8. Germline loops: CDR1 SGHRS, CDR2 YFSETQ. There are 17 residues in the CDR3.

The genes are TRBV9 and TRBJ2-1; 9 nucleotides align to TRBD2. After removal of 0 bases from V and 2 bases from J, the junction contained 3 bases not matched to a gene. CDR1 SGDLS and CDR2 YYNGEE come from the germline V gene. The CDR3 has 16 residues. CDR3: CASSVVSGGPYNEQFF. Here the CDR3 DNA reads TGTGCCAGCAGCGTAGTTAGCGGGGGCCCCTACAATGAGCAGTTCTTC.

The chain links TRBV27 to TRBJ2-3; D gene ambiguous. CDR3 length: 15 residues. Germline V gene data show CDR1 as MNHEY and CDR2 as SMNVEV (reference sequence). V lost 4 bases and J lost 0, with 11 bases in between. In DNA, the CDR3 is TGTGCCAGCAGTTCATGGCAGGCTAGCACAGATACGCAGTATTTT. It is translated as CASSSWQASTDTQYF.

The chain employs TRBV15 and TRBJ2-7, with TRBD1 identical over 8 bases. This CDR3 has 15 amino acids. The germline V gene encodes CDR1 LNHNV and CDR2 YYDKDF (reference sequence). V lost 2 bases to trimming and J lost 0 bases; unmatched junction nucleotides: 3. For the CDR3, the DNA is TGTGCCACCAGCAGACGACAGGGGAGCTCCTACGAGCAGTACTTC. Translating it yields CATSRRQGSSYEQYF.

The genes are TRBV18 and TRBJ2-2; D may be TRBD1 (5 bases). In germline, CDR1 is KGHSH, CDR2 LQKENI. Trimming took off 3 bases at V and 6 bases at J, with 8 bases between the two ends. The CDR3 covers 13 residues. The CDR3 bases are TGTGCCAGCTCACCTCCCAGGGCCGGGGAGCTGTTTTTT. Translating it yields CASSPPRAGELFF.

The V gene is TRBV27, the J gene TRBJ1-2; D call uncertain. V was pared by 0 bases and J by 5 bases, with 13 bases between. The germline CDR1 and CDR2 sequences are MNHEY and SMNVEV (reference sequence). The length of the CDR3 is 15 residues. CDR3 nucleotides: TGTGCCAGCAGTTTATCTAGGGAGGTCATATATGGCTACACCTTC. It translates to CASSLSREVIYGYTF.

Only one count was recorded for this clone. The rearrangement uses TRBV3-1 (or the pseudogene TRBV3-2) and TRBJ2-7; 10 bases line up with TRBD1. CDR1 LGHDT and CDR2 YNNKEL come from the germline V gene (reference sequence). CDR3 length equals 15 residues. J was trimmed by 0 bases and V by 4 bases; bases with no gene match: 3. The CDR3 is CASSPWTGGSYEQYF. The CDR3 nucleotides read TGTGCCAGCAGCCCATGGACAGGGGGCTCCTACGAGCAGTACTTC.

As DNA, the CDR3 is TGTGCCAGCAGCTGGGACAGGGGGATGGATGAGCAGTTCTTC. It specifies CASSWDRGMDEQFF. The chain carries TRBV7-8 and TRBJ2-1, with TRBD1 identical over 11 bases. CDR3 length: 14 residues. V trimming: 4 bases; J trimming: 8 bases; junction bases outside the gene matches: 4. The germline V gene encodes CDR1 SGHVS and CDR2 FQNEAQ.

CDR3 bases: TGTGCCAGCAGCTTAGAGGGGAGCGGGAGGCCCTCCTACGAGCAGTACTTC. Translating it yields CASSLEGSGRPSYEQYF. The chain is built from TRBV11-2 and TRBJ2-7; 9 bases align to TRBD2. This CDR3 has 17 amino acids. The V and J ends lost 0 bases and 0 bases, in that order; junction bases with no gene match: 6. Germline CDR1 reads SGHAT; CDR2 reads FQNNGV. The entire variable domain, with the rest obtained from reference TRBV11-2 and TRBJ2-7, is as follows: EAGVAQSPRYKIIEKRQSVAFWCNPISGHATLYWYQQILGQGPKLLIQFQNNGVVDDSQLPKDRFSAERLKGVDSTLKIQPAKLEDSAVYLCASSLEGSGRPSYEQYFGPGTRLTVT.

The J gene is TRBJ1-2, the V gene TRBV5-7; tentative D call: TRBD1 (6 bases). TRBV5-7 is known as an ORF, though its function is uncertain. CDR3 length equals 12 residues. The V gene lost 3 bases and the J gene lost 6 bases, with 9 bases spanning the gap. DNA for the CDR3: TGTGCCAGCAGCTCTACAGGGAATGGCTACACCTTC. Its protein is CASSSTGNGYTF.

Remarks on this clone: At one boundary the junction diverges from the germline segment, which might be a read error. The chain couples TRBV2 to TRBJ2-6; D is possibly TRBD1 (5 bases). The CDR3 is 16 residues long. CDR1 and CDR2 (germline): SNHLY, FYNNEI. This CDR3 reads CASSELQPSGANVLAF. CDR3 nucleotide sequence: TGTGCCAGCAGTGAACTACAGCCTTCTGGGGCCAACGTCCTGGCTTTC.

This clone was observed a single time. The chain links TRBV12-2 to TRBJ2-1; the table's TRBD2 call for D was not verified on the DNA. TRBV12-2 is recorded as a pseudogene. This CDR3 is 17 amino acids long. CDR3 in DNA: TGTGCAAGTCGCTCCCGGACTAGCGGGGTCTCCTACAATGAGCAGTTCTTC. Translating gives CASRSRTSGVSYNEQFF.